This is a list of T cell receptor beta chains from one sample in a study of cytomegalovirus exposure and HLA in healthy donors. Assay: immunoSEQ multiplex PCR; the TCRdb copy retains only in-frame clones and omits some. The profile shows approximately 190,000 clones, roughly 73% of them singletons. Sequencing was performed on PBMCs. Every receptor here comes from a woman in her twenties or thirties in good health and CMV-seronegative. CDR3s include the opening cysteine and the closing phenylalanine or tryptophan. The order of the fields is CDR3 length, clone size, V gene, CDR3 protein. Clone size is stated in some rows and not others, as once, few, many or a class when expanded.

cdr3_length: 14
clone_size: few
v_call: TRBV7-2
cdr3_aa: CASSLWAPSGGLFF

cdr3_length: 13
clone_size: -
v_call: TRBV29-1
cdr3_aa: CSVGTGGYCGYTF

cdr3_length: 15
clone_size: -
v_call: TRBV5-4
cdr3_aa: CASSSTRGREEKLFF

cdr3_length: 14
clone_size: few
v_call: TRBV13
cdr3_aa: CASRRHRWNEKLFF

cdr3_length: 18
clone_size: -
v_call: TRBV5-1
cdr3_aa: CASSFFLQHRNPNYGYTF

cdr3_length: 16
clone_size: -
v_call: TRBV19
cdr3_aa: CASSPSGGPFTGELFF

cdr3_length: 17
clone_size: -
v_call: TRBV5-4
cdr3_aa: CASSPVAGGFEVHEQYF

cdr3_length: 16
clone_size: -
v_call: TRBV11-2
cdr3_aa: CASSPGQGRFSDTQYF

cdr3_length: 16
clone_size: -
v_call: TRBV7-2
cdr3_aa: CASSLKRERFTDTQYF

cdr3_length: 11
clone_size: -
v_call: TRBV27
cdr3_aa: CASSLTGELFF

cdr3_length: 14
clone_size: few
v_call: TRBV27
cdr3_aa: CASSLPGQGLVQYF

cdr3_length: 16
clone_size: few
v_call: TRBV7-9
cdr3_aa: CASRPPGTGSHNEQFF

cdr3_length: 16
clone_size: -
v_call: TRBV18
cdr3_aa: CASSPPGQGASYEQYF

cdr3_length: 11
clone_size: -
v_call: TRBV5-6
cdr3_aa: CASSSSYGYTF

cdr3_length: 17
clone_size: few
v_call: TRBV7-8
cdr3_aa: CASSPRRTSVYAGELFF

cdr3_length: 13
clone_size: -
v_call: TRBV11-2
cdr3_aa: CASSLESGQPQHF

cdr3_length: 12
clone_size: -
v_call: TRBV5-1
cdr3_aa: CASRGGAETQYF

cdr3_length: 14
clone_size: few
v_call: TRBV29-1
cdr3_aa: CSVAATGGPNEQFF

cdr3_length: 15
clone_size: -
v_call: TRBV4-3
cdr3_aa: CASSPTGGLNYGYTF

cdr3_length: 15
clone_size: -
v_call: TRBV27
cdr3_aa: CASSRAGRVNTEAFF

cdr3_length: 16
clone_size: -
v_call: TRBV4-1
cdr3_aa: CASSPSGGRGTGELFF

cdr3_length: 14
clone_size: few
v_call: TRBV5-1
cdr3_aa: CASSVQTGANVLTF

cdr3_length: 15
clone_size: -
v_call: TRBV6-5
cdr3_aa: CASSYISYLGYEQYF

cdr3_length: 14
clone_size: few
v_call: TRBV5-6
cdr3_aa: CASSLDRAYYEQYF

cdr3_length: 15
clone_size: -
v_call: TRBV9
cdr3_aa: CASSFSSGGVETQYF

cdr3_length: 15
clone_size: -
v_call: TRBV19
cdr3_aa: CASSIWDRDSDTQYF

cdr3_length: 13
clone_size: -
v_call: TRBV7-2
cdr3_aa: CASNWQGYTEAFF

cdr3_length: 16
clone_size: -
v_call: TRBV6-5
cdr3_aa: CASSFTPSGRSETQYF

cdr3_length: 15
clone_size: -
v_call: TRBV11-2
cdr3_aa: CASSLDPAGENEQYF

cdr3_length: 15
clone_size: -
v_call: TRBV6-5
cdr3_aa: CASRPPDRGHTEAFF

cdr3_length: 13
clone_size: -
v_call: TRBV23-1
cdr3_aa: CASTLGGNYGYTF

cdr3_length: 13
clone_size: few
v_call: TRBV6-5
cdr3_aa: CASSYYERDRVNF

cdr3_length: 16
clone_size: -
v_call: TRBV11-2
cdr3_aa: CASSLVPPGLGYGYTF

cdr3_length: 19
clone_size: -
v_call: TRBV9
cdr3_aa: CASSVAPRTDTVLGNTIYF

cdr3_length: 14
clone_size: -
v_call: TRBV6-6
cdr3_aa: CASSYSVLSGEAFF

cdr3_length: 15
clone_size: -
v_call: TRBV5-4
cdr3_aa: CASSRGQNLNSPLHF

cdr3_length: 12
clone_size: -
v_call: TRBV29-1
cdr3_aa: CSVARGAYEQYF

cdr3_length: 14
clone_size: few
v_call: TRBV15
cdr3_aa: CATSPVGGPTEAFF

cdr3_length: 12
clone_size: -
v_call: TRBV7-9
cdr3_aa: CASSQGSQPQHF

cdr3_length: 15
clone_size: few
v_call: TRBV9
cdr3_aa: CASSPRQGRVSPLHF

cdr3_length: 16
clone_size: -
v_call: TRBV9
cdr3_aa: CASSVDVQGWAEGYTF

cdr3_length: 16
clone_size: -
v_call: TRBV4-1
cdr3_aa: CASSLYRTGRNEKLFF

cdr3_length: 14
clone_size: -
v_call: TRBV19
cdr3_aa: CASSLLGTGGRYTF

cdr3_length: 15
clone_size: -
v_call: TRBV4-2
cdr3_aa: CASSQGLATNEKLFF

cdr3_length: 15
clone_size: -
v_call: TRBV7-7
cdr3_aa: CASSLGTGMSYEQYF

cdr3_length: 15
clone_size: -
v_call: TRBV19
cdr3_aa: CASSLGGSGRTEAFF

cdr3_length: 15
clone_size: once
v_call: TRBV10-3
cdr3_aa: CAIRDSGATNEKLFF

cdr3_length: 14
clone_size: few
v_call: TRBV2
cdr3_aa: CASRIQGDNYGYTF

cdr3_length: 15
clone_size: -
v_call: TRBV7-9
cdr3_aa: CASSLGYGTRETQYF

cdr3_length: 13
clone_size: few
v_call: TRBV10-3
cdr3_aa: CAISAATGGEQYF

cdr3_length: 17
clone_size: -
v_call: TRBV7-9
cdr3_aa: CASSLGTSGGTYNEQFF

cdr3_length: 13
clone_size: -
v_call: TRBV9
cdr3_aa: CASSDSGGREQFF

cdr3_length: 15
clone_size: -
v_call: TRBV19
cdr3_aa: CATKKASSDTGELFF